The rows below give T cell receptor beta chains drawn from one sample of a study of T cell clonotyping in hematopoietic cell transplantation. Assay used: immunoSEQ multiplex PCR; TCRdb lists only in-frame clones, some missing. The sample lists 45,000 or so clones, roughly 80% occurring once. The sample in question was peripheral blood mononuclear cells, obtained before stem cell transplant. The receptor set was obtained from a man aged 60 to 69 with myelodysplastic syndrome. Some clones in this sample may be carry-over from other donors' samples. Both conserved end residues are part of each CDR3. A D gene is named only where the DNA matches it firmly. Some rows have no size entry. The others give once, few or many, or a class for an expanded clone.

j_gene	d_gene	abundance	v_gene	CDR3aa	CDR3nt
TRBJ2-2	TRBD1	.	TRBV30	CAWRQGEITGELFF	TGTGCCTGGAGGCAGGGGGAAATCACCGGGGAGCTGTTTTTT
TRBJ2-7	.	.	TRBV30	CAWIGAGQSEQYF	TGTGCCTGGATAGGAGCAGGGCAGAGCGAGCAGTACTTC
TRBJ1-5	.	.	TRBV6-5	CASSYSTDRNNQPQHF	TGTGCCAGCAGTTACTCAACGGACAGAAATAATCAGCCCCAGCATTTT
TRBJ2-3	.	few	TRBV6-4	CASSIEPSTDTQYF	TGTGCCAGCAGTATTGAACCCAGCACAGATACGCAGTATTTT
TRBJ1-3	TRBD1	few	TRBV7-9	CASSSWTGRSGNTIYF	TGTGCCAGCAGCTCATGGACAGGACGCTCTGGAAACACCATATATTTT
TRBJ2-2	.	.	TRBV30	CAWRRGNTGELFF	TGTGCCTGGAGACGAGGGAACACCGGGGAGCTGTTTTTT
TRBJ2-7	.	.	TRBV7-2	CASSLAWQHSEQYF	TGTGCCAGCAGCTTAGCGTGGCAGCACTCCGAGCAGTACTTC
TRBJ1-1	TRBD1	.	TRBV7-2	CASSPGTGKSSSRNTEAFF	TGTGCCAGCAGCCCCGGGACAGGGAAATCGAGCAGCAGGAACACTGAAGCTTTCTTT
TRBJ2-3	TRBD1	.	TRBV7-2	CASSSGDRKTDTQYF	TGTGCCAGCAGCTCCGGGGACAGGAAGACAGATACGCAGTATTTT
TRBJ1-5	.	.	TRBV30	CAWTQGGAGQPQHF	TGTGCCTGGACCCAAGGGGGGGCTGGGCAGCCCCAGCATTTT
TRBJ2-7	.	.	TRBV5-6	CASSPVWGTHYEQYF	TGTGCCAGCAGCCCTGTCTGGGGGACCCATTACGAGCAGTACTTC
TRBJ1-1	TRBD1	.	TRBV7-2	CASSPRTGGVGTEAFF	TGTGCCAGCAGCCCGAGGACAGGGGGAGTCGGCACTGAAGCTTTCTTT
TRBJ2-7	TRBD1	.	TRBV10-3	CAISDSGGSYEQYF	TGTGCCATCAGTGATTCAGGGGGTTCCTACGAGCAGTACTTC
TRBJ1-5	.	.	TRBV7-2	CASSFTGNQPQHF	TGTGCCAGCAGCTTTACAGGGAATCAGCCCCAGCATTTT
TRBJ1-1	.	.	TRBV11-2	CASSLGGGRGTEAFF	TGTGCCAGCAGCTTAGGTGGAGGGCGGGGGACTGAAGCTTTCTTT
TRBJ1-5	.	.	TRBV30	CAWSVGRYSNQPQHF	TGTGCCTGGAGTGTAGGGCGGTATAGCAATCAGCCCCAGCATTTT
TRBJ2-7	.	.	TRBV18	CASSGDYEQYF	TGTGCCAGCTCCGGAGACTACGAGCAGTACTTC
TRBJ1-1	.	.	TRBV6-6	CASSRTSMNTEAFF	TGTGCCAGCAGTCGGACAAGTATGAACACTGAAGCTTTCTTT
TRBJ1-1	.	.	TRBV2	CASSPDSTEAFF	TGTGCCAGCAGTCCGGACAGCACTGAAGCTTTCTTT
TRBJ2-3	.	once	TRBV9	CASSPYGQGSLDTQYF	TGTGCCAGCAGCCCCTACGGCCAGGGAAGTCTGGATACGCAGTATTTT
TRBJ2-5	.	.	TRBV6-1	CASSAGEGTQYF	TGTGCCAGCAGTGCAGGGGAGGGGACCCAGTACTTC
TRBJ2-7	TRBD1	.	TRBV5-6	CASSLAWRDRGQHEQYF	TGTGCCAGCAGCTTGGCTTGGAGGGACAGGGGGCAACACGAGCAGTACTTC
TRBJ1-5	.	.	TRBV6-1	CASSEGAKEPQHF	TGTGCCAGCAGTGAAGGGGCCAAAGAGCCCCAGCATTTT
TRBJ2-6	.	.	TRBV6-5	CATTQVISGANVLTF	TGTGCCACCACGCAGGTCATCTCTGGGGCCAACGTCCTGACTTTC
TRBJ2-2	.	.	TRBV7-2	CASSLAGGAIGELFF	TGTGCCAGCAGCCTTGCAGGGGGGGCGATCGGGGAGCTGTTTTTT
TRBJ1-3	.	.	TRBV5-1	CASSPGSGTLAGNTIYF	TGCGCCAGCAGCCCGGGGAGTGGGACCCTCGCGGGAAACACCATATATTTT
TRBJ1-2	.	.	TRBV20-1	CSVQGWKGYTF	TGCAGTGTTCAGGGGTGGAAAGGCTACACCTTC
TRBJ2-7	.	.	TRBV7-2	CASSLEFSYEQYF	TGTGCCAGCAGCTTAGAGTTCTCCTACGAGCAGTACTTC
TRBJ1-6	.	.	TRBV7-2	CASSFSGIIRPLHF	TGTGCCAGCAGCTTTTCAGGGATAATTCGGCCCCTCCACTTT
TRBJ1-1	TRBD1	.	TRBV2	CASSPRTGENTEAFF	TGTGCCAGCAGTCCCCGGACAGGAGAGAACACTGAAGCTTTCTTT
TRBJ2-4	TRBD1	.	TRBV19	CASSGRTGVDIQYF	TGTGCCAGTAGTGGGCGGACAGGGGTAGACATTCAGTACTTC
TRBJ1-2	TRBD1	.	TRBV27	CASSIRTGGTTNYGYTF	TGTGCCAGCAGTATAAGGACAGGGGGCACTACTAACTATGGCTACACCTTC
TRBJ2-5	.	.	TRBV7-9	CASSLVRLETQYF	TGTGCCAGCAGCTTAGTACGTTTGGAGACCCAGTACTTC
TRBJ1-1	TRBD1	.	TRBV28	CASSLWIRDRLNTEAFF	TGTGCCAGCAGTTTATGGATCAGGGACAGGTTGAACACTGAAGCTTTCTTT
TRBJ2-7	.	.	TRBV7-2	CASSLAWQDPQQYF	TGTGCCAGCAGCTTAGCGTGGCAGGACCCCCAGCAGTACTTC
TRBJ2-7	.	.	TRBV28	CASSFRLKGFYEQYF	TGTGCCAGCAGTTTTCGCCTCAAGGGGTTCTACGAGCAGTACTTC
TRBJ1-2	.	.	TRBV4-1	CASSLGGPSDGYGYTF	TGCGCCAGCAGCCTAGGCGGCCCATCGGACGGGTATGGCTACACCTTC
TRBJ2-2	.	.	TRBV7-2	CASSLVSGEHTGELFF	TGTGCCAGCAGCTTAGTCTCGGGGGAACACACCGGGGAGCTGTTTTTT
TRBJ1-1	.	.	TRBV4-2	CASSQPRGGTEAFF	TGTGCCAGCAGCCAGCCGAGGGGAGGGACTGAAGCTTTCTTT
TRBJ1-2	.	.	TRBV6-5	CASSYSTGSQSYTF	TGTGCCAGCAGTTACTCGACGGGTTCCCAAAGCTACACCTTC
TRBJ2-7	.	.	TRBV7-2	CASSLEGGDRYEQYF	TGTGCCAGCAGCTTAGAGGGGGGGGATCGCTACGAGCAGTACTTC
TRBJ1-5	.	.	TRBV4-3	CASSQDLGNQPQHF	TGCGCCAGCAGCCAAGATCTGGGGAATCAGCCCCAGCATTTT
TRBJ2-2	TRBD1	.	TRBV28	CASSSPGQGGTGELFF	TGTGCCAGCAGTTCCCCGGGACAGGGCGGAACCGGGGAGCTGTTTTTT
TRBJ1-2	.	.	TRBV5-1	CASSLHWSGYGYTF	TGCGCCAGCAGCTTGCACTGGTCAGGCTATGGCTACACCTTC
TRBJ1-5	.	.	TRBV4-2	CASSQDGQANQPQHF	TGTGCCAGCAGCCAAGACGGGCAGGCGAATCAGCCCCAGCATTTT
TRBJ2-1	.	.	TRBV5-6	CASSLGHVHEQFF	TGTGCCAGCAGCTTGGGACACGTCCATGAGCAGTTCTTC
TRBJ1-5	TRBD1	.	TRBV19	CASSGQGSNQPQHF	TGTGCCAGTAGCGGACAGGGAAGCAATCAGCCCCAGCATTTT
TRBJ1-1	TRBD1	few	TRBV18	CASSPDRGGTEAFF	TGTGCCAGCTCACCGGACAGGGGAGGGACTGAAGCTTTCTTT
TRBJ1-2	TRBD1	few	TRBV11-2	CASRMSGTGHGYTF	TGTGCCAGCAGAATGAGCGGGACAGGGCATGGCTACACCTTC
TRBJ1-1	TRBD1	few	TRBV27	CASSALQGARTFF	TGTGCCAGCAGTGCGCTACAGGGGGCTAGGACTTTCTTT
TRBJ1-1	.	few	TRBV19	CASSTPGGGATEAFF	TGTGCCAGTAGTACCCCCGGTGGGGGGGCCACTGAAGCTTTCTTT
TRBJ1-5	.	.	TRBV18	CASSSGHFSNQPQHF	TGTGCCAGCTCATCGGGACATTTTAGCAATCAGCCCCAGCATTTT
TRBJ1-3	.	.	TRBV5-6	CASRGHGGGNTIYF	TGTGCCAGCAGAGGACACGGGGGAGGAAACACCATATATTTT